The clone carrying this T cell receptor beta chain was observed a single time. This entry belongs to a study of CD8 T cells in Susac syndrome. The CDR3 is made up of 17 amino acids. Germline CDR1 is DFQATT and CDR2 is SNEGSKA (reference sequence). The junction had 10 bases not matched to a gene; V was cut back by 0 bases and J by 6 bases. TCR beta sequencing covered blood CD8+ and CD4+ T cells. The multiple sclerosis controls were treatment-naive patients, and their relapsing-remitting disease was stable or active. Negative isolation was applied to CD8+ and CD4+ T cells, and FACS enrichment was applied to TEMRA cells. With random hexamers, about 0.45 to 1 ug RNA was reverse transcribed. The TCR beta CDR3 was amplified by immunoSEQ multiplex PCR across 54 Vbeta, 13 Jbeta. From the immunoSEQ multiplex PCR reads, TCRdb called clonotypes with MiXCR, one entry per CDR3 protein. The sample has about 300,000 distinct CDR3 sequences, roughly 85% seen once.

The specimen sequenced was CD8+ T cells from PBMCs. This TCR was sampled from a human donor with multiple sclerosis. The rearrangement joins TRBV20-1 to TRBJ2-7; 14 bases agree with TRBD2. For the CDR3, the DNA is TGCAGTGCTAGAGATATAGAGGGACTAGCGGGAGTCGGCGAGCAGTACTTC. It codes for CSARDIEGLAGVGEQYF.